This T cell receptor (beta chain) was sequenced for a study of blood T cell repertoires in COVID-19. TCRdb keeps only in-frame clones here, not all; method: immunoSEQ multiplex PCR. Of more than 200,000 clones in the sample, roughly 89% were seen once. Germline CDR1 is MNHEY and CDR2 is SVGEGT. V shed 2 bases and J 2 bases; nucleotides not matched to a gene: 4. The CDR3 sequence is 15 residues long. Sequenced input: PBMCs or T cells enriched from blood (not recorded which). The sequence was obtained from a woman in her thirties with acute COVID-19. The rearrangement joins TRBV6-2 or TRBV6-3 to TRBJ1-2, with TRBD1 matching over 8 bases. CDR3 coding DNA: TGTGCCAGCAGTTACCGGGGACAGGCGAACTATGGCTACACCTTC. Its translation: CASSYRGQANYGYTF.